The table lists the clone carrying this T cell receptor (beta chain) with a count of one. Each sample came from a Caucasian adult donor living in Nashville, Tennessee. CDR1 GTSNPN and CDR2 SVGIG come from the germline V gene (reference sequence). V shed 2 bases and J 6 bases; nucleotides not matched to a gene: 10. The CDR3 spans 16 residues. Researchers ran the assay at a deep level. Profiling relied on immunoSEQ multiplex PCR, and the TCRdb table lists in-frame clones only, not all of them. The sample lists roughly 2 million clones, over 85% seen once, with 0.13% in the top ten. This record comes from a study of shared clonotypes between healthy human individuals.

This TCR came from a man younger than 35 in good health. Sequenced sample: naive CD4+ T cells sorted from blood. Subset given: CD45RA+ positively selected. V and J are TRBV30 and TRBJ2-7; 13 nucleotides match TRBD2. The CDR3 DNA reads as TGTGCCTGGAGTATGAGTCGGACTAGCGGGAGTGTCGAGCAGTACTTC. Translating it yields CAWSMSRTSGSVEQYF. Combining the CDR3 with reference TRBV30 and TRBJ2-7 gives the whole variable domain SQTIHQWPATLVQPVGSPLSLECTVEGTSNPNLYWYRQAAGRGLQLLFYSVGIGQISSEVPQNLSASRPQDRQFILSSKKLLLSDSGFYLCAWSMSRTSGSVEQYFGPGTRLTVT.